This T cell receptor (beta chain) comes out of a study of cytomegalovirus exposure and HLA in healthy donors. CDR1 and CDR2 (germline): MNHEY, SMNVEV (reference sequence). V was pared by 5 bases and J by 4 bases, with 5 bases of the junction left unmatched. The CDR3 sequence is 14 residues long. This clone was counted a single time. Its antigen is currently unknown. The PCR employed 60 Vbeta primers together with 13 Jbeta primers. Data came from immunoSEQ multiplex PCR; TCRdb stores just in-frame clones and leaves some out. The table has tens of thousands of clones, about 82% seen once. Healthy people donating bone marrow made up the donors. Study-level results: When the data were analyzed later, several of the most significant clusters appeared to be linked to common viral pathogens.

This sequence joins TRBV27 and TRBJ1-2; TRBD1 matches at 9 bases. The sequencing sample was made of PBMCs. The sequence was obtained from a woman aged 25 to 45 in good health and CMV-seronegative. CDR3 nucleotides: TGTGCCAGCAGTAAATCGGACAGGGGCTATGGCTACACCTTC. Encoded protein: CASSKSDRGYGYTF.